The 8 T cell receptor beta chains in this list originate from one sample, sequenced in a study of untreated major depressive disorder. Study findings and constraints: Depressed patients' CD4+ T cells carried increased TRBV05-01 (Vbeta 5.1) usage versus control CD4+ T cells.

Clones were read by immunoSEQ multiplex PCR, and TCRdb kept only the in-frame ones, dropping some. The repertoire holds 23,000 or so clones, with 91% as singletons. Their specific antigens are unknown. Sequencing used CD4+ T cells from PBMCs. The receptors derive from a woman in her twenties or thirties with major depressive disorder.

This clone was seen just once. CDR3 nucleotide sequence: TGTGCCAGCAGCTCAAAACAGAGGGCAACTAATGAAAAACTGTTTTTT. It encodes CASSSKQRATNEKLFF. The V gene is TRBV28, the J gene TRBJ1-4; D is unclear. There are 16 residues in the CDR3. Per germline, CDR1 MDHEN and CDR2 SYDVKM. V was clipped by 6 bases and J by 0 bases, with 14 bases between them.

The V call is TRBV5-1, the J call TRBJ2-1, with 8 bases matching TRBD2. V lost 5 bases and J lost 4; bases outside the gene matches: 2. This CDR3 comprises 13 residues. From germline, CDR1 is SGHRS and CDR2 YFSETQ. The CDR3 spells CASRTSEYNEQFF. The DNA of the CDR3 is TGCGCCAGCAGGACTAGCGAATACAATGAGCAGTTCTTC.

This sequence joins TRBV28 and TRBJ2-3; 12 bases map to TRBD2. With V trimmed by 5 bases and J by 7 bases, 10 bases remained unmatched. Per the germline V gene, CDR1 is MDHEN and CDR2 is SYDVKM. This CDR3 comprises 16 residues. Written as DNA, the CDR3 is TGTGCCAGCAGTCCCCGGGCTAGCGGGGGGGCAAATACGCAGTATTTT. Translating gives CASSPRASGGANTQYF.

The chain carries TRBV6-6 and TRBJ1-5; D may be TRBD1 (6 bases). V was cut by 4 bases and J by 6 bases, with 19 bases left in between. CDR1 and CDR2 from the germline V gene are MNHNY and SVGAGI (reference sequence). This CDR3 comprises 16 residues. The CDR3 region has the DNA TGTGCCAGCAGTTCGGGGGCAGGGGTATGGAGTCAGCCCCAGCATTTT. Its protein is CASSSGAGVWSQPQHF.

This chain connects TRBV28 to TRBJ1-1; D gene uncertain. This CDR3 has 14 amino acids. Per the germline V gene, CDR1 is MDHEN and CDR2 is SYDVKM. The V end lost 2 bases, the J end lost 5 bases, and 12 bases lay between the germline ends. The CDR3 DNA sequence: TGTGCCAGCAGTTTAAGGGAGACCTGGACTGAAGCTTTCTTT. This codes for CASSLRETWTEAFF.

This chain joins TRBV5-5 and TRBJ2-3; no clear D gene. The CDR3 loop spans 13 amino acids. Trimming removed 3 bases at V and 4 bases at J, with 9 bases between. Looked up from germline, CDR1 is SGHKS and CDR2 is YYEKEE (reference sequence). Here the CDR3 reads CASSWAPADTQYF. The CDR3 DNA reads TGTGCCAGCAGCTGGGCCCCTGCAGATACGCAGTATTTT. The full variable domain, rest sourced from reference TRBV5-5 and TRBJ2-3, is DAGVTQSPTHLIKTRGQQVTLRCSPISGHKSVSWYQQVLGQGPQFIFQYYEKEERGRGNFPDRFSARQFPNYSSELNVNALLLGDSALYLCASSWAPADTQYFGPGTRLTVL.

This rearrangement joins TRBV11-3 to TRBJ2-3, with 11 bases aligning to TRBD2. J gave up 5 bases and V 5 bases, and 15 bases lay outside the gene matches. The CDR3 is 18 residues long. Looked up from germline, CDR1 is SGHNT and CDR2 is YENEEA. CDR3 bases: TGTGCCAGCAGCGTGGTGGGACTAGCGGTCCAAAGGGTAGATACGCAGTATTTT. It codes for CASSVVGLAVQRVDTQYF.

CDR3 DNA: TGTGCCAGCTCACCGGCATACACAGATACGCAGTATTTT. Protein sequence: CASSPAYTDTQYF. The chain couples TRBV18 to TRBJ2-3; D uncertain. With 3 bases removed from V and 2 bases from J, the gap between germline ends came to 6 bases. The CDR3 length is 13 residues. The V gene's germline CDR1 is KGHSH and CDR2 LQKENI.